This is a list of T cell receptor beta chains from one sample in a study of tumor-infiltrating lymphocytes in localized non-small cell lung cancer. Assay used: immunoSEQ multiplex PCR; TCRdb lists only in-frame clones, some missing. The sample yields roughly 13,000 clones, 65% to 90% seen once. Sequenced input: lung tumor tissue. The receptors were sampled from a human donor with non-small cell lung cancer. Both conserved end residues are part of each CDR3. A D gene is named only where the DNA matches it firmly. Some rows have no size entry. The others give once, few or many, or a class for an expanded clone.

d_call: .; j_call: TRBJ2-3; clone_size: medium-sized; v_call: TRBV9; cdr3_length: 16; cdr3_aa: CASSAEGGPRTDTQYF; cdr3_nt: TGTGCCAGCAGCGCCGAGGGGGGCCCCCGCACAGATACGCAGTATTTT
d_call: TRBD1; j_call: TRBJ2-3; clone_size: few; v_call: TRBV5-1; cdr3_length: 16; cdr3_aa: CASSGRTGGSTDTQYF; cdr3_nt: TGCGCCAGCAGCGGCCGGACAGGGGGAAGCACAGATACGCAGTATTTT
d_call: .; j_call: TRBJ2-7; clone_size: .; v_call: TRBV6-1; cdr3_length: 14; cdr3_aa: CASSEVGGRYEQYF; cdr3_nt: TGTGCCAGCAGTGAAGTCGGGGGAAGGTACGAGCAGTACTTC
d_call: TRBD1; j_call: TRBJ2-3; clone_size: .; v_call: TRBV7-3; cdr3_length: 15; cdr3_aa: CASSSTPGTADTQYF; cdr3_nt: TGTGCCAGCAGCTCCACCCCCGGGACAGCAGATACGCAGTATTTT
d_call: .; j_call: TRBJ1-1; clone_size: .; v_call: TRBV5-4; cdr3_length: 11; cdr3_aa: CASSRNTEAFF; cdr3_nt: TGTGCCAGCAGCCGAAACACTGAAGCTTTCTTT
d_call: TRBD2; j_call: TRBJ2-7; clone_size: .; v_call: TRBV5-1; cdr3_length: 15; cdr3_aa: CASSKMTSGAGEQYF; cdr3_nt: TGCGCCAGCAGCAAAATGACTAGCGGGGCAGGGGAGCAGTACTTC
d_call: .; j_call: TRBJ1-3; clone_size: .; v_call: TRBV10-3; cdr3_length: 13; cdr3_aa: CAISPSLGNTIYF; cdr3_nt: TGTGCCATCAGCCCGAGTCTAGGAAACACCATATATTTT
d_call: .; j_call: TRBJ1-2; clone_size: .; v_call: TRBV27; cdr3_length: 11; cdr3_aa: CATISRDGYTF; cdr3_nt: TGTGCCACCATCTCCCGAGATGGCTACACCTTC
d_call: .; j_call: TRBJ1-2; clone_size: .; v_call: TRBV7-8; cdr3_length: 14; cdr3_aa: CASSLANSPYGYTF; cdr3_nt: TGTGCCAGCAGCTTAGCGAACTCCCCTTATGGCTACACCTTC
d_call: TRBD2; j_call: TRBJ2-1; clone_size: .; v_call: TRBV19; cdr3_length: 16; cdr3_aa: CASSPGLAGEYNEQFF; cdr3_nt: TGTGCCAGTAGCCCAGGACTAGCGGGGGAATACAATGAGCAGTTCTTC
d_call: TRBD2; j_call: TRBJ2-7; clone_size: .; v_call: TRBV15; cdr3_length: 16; cdr3_aa: CATSISSRGAPYEQYF; cdr3_nt: TGTGCCACCAGCATCTCGTCGCGGGGGGCCCCCTACGAGCAGTACTTC
d_call: TRBD1; j_call: TRBJ1-1; clone_size: medium-sized; v_call: TRBV15; cdr3_length: 15; cdr3_aa: CATSRPGTGSTEAFF; cdr3_nt: TGTGCCACCAGCAGACCCGGGACAGGCTCCACTGAAGCTTTCTTT
d_call: .; j_call: TRBJ1-4; clone_size: few; v_call: TRBV20-1; cdr3_length: 11; cdr3_aa: CSAIAQAPLVF; cdr3_nt: TGCAGTGCTATAGCACAGGCCCCGTTAGTTTTT
d_call: TRBD2; j_call: TRBJ2-7; clone_size: .; v_call: TRBV7-2; cdr3_length: 15; cdr3_aa: CASSLETSGTYEQYF; cdr3_nt: TGTGCCAGCAGCTTAGAGACTAGCGGGACATACGAGCAGTACTTC
d_call: TRBD1; j_call: TRBJ2-2; clone_size: few; v_call: TRBV7-9; cdr3_length: 17; cdr3_aa: CASSLIQTGMNTGELFF; cdr3_nt: TGTGCCAGCAGCTTAATCCAGACAGGGATGAACACCGGGGAGCTGTTTTTT
d_call: TRBD1; j_call: TRBJ1-2; clone_size: .; v_call: TRBV5-1; cdr3_length: 13; cdr3_aa: CASSYGTDYGYTF; cdr3_nt: TGCGCCAGCAGCTACGGGACAGACTATGGCTACACCTTC
d_call: .; j_call: TRBJ1-1; clone_size: .; v_call: TRBV2; cdr3_length: 14; cdr3_aa: CASSDSQANTEAFF; cdr3_nt: TGTGCCAGCAGTGATTCACAGGCGAACACTGAAGCTTTCTTT
d_call: TRBD1; j_call: TRBJ1-5; clone_size: .; v_call: TRBV6-7; cdr3_length: 14; cdr3_aa: CASSPQGADQPQHF; cdr3_nt: TGTGCCAGCAGTCCCCAGGGGGCGGATCAGCCCCAGCATTTT
d_call: .; j_call: TRBJ1-1; clone_size: .; v_call: TRBV7-9; cdr3_length: 14; cdr3_aa: CASSSPDRNTEAFF; cdr3_nt: TGTGCCAGCAGCTCCCCGGACAGGAACACTGAAGCTTTCTTT
d_call: .; j_call: TRBJ2-2; clone_size: .; v_call: TRBV18; cdr3_length: 16; cdr3_aa: CASSRSSRTNTGELFF; cdr3_nt: TGTGCCAGCTCACGGTCAAGTCGCACGAACACCGGGGAGCTGTTTTTT